This T cell receptor (beta chain) is drawn from a study of cytomegalovirus exposure and HLA in healthy donors. General study findings and limits: Most TCR sequences were rare, but some public TCRs occurred in many donors.

Assay: immunoSEQ multiplex PCR; the TCRdb copy retains only in-frame clones and omits some. The sample lists 150,000 to 200,000 clones; roughly 86% were seen once. As for this clone: The antigen remains undetermined.

V shed 4 bases and J shed 7 bases, with 11 bases lying between them. The germline V gene has CDR1 MRHNA and CDR2 SNTAGT. CDR3 length: 13 amino acids. V and J are TRBV6-4 and TRBJ1-5; D remains unclear. The sequencing sample was made of PBMCs. The origin of this receptor is a man between 18 and 35 years old in good health and CMV-seropositive. CDR3 protein: CASSAGRRQPQHF. In DNA form, the CDR3 reads TGTGCCAGCAGTGCGGGGAGACGGCAGCCCCAGCATTTT.